These 12 T cell receptor beta chains were sequenced from one sample in a study of T cells in Graves' hyperthyroidism and ophthalmopathy. TCR beta CDR3 regions were amplified from RNA. A set of HTBI primers served as the primers for a first-round RT-PCR of the TCR CDR3. TCRdb analysed the multiplex PCR reads with MiXCR anew, one entry per CDR3 protein. The sample contains around 690,000 distinct CDR3 sequences, less than 25% of which appear only once. Input material: blood. The receptors were sampled from a man younger than 45 with Graves' ophthalmopathy.

The chain employs TRBV20-1 and TRBJ2-7, with TRBD2 as a possible D gene (6 bases). Germline CDR1 reads DFQATT; CDR2 reads SNEGSKA (reference sequence). V was pared by 0 bases and J by 2 bases, with 11 bases between. The CDR3 is made up of 14 amino acids. The CDR3 DNA sequence: TGCAGTGCTAGAGATGGGACTGCCACCTACGAGCAGTACTTC. It codes for CSARDGTATYEQYF.

The rearrangement uses TRBV28 and TRBJ1-6; TRBD1 might be the D (6 bases). The CDR3 loop spans 17 amino acids. The V gene lost 6 bases and the J gene lost 2 bases, with 17 bases spanning the gap. The germline V gene has CDR1 MDHEN and CDR2 SYDVKM. The CDR3 nucleotides are TGTGCCAGCAGGGGGGCCGATCTCAATCCCTATAATTCACCCCTCCACTTT. Translation gives CASRGADLNPYNSPLHF. The whole variable domain, filled in from reference TRBV28 and TRBJ1-6, reads DVKVTQSSRYLVKRTGEKVFLECVQDMDHENMFWYRQDPGLGLRLIYFSYDVKMKEKGDIPEGYSVSREKKERFSLILESASTNQTSMYLCASRGADLNPYNSPLHFGNGTRLTVT.

The chain is built from TRBV7-9 and TRBJ1-3; 10 nucleotides match TRBD1. V dropped 5 bases and J dropped 5; count of bases not matched to a gene: 6. Germline V gives CDR1 SEHNR, CDR2 FQNEAQ (reference sequence). The CDR3 is made up of 15 amino acids. CDR3 amino acids: CASSLRDRGRNTIYF. DNA for the CDR3: TGTGCCAGCAGCCTCCGGGACAGGGGTAGAAACACCATATATTTT.

This clonotype was observed a handful of times. The V and J genes are TRBV5-5 and TRBJ2-1, with D possibly matching TRBD2 (6 bases). Germline values: CDR1 SGHKS, CDR2 YYEKEE (reference sequence). This CDR3 contains 14 residues. Between the trimmed V and J ends, which lost 7 bases and 1 base, there was a span of 12 bases. CDR3 region: CASRAGISYNEQFF. The CDR3 DNA sequence: TGTGCCAGCCGGGCGGGGATTTCCTACAATGAGCAGTTCTTC.

The J gene is TRBJ1-2, the V gene TRBV28, with TRBD1 identical over 8 bases. CDR1 and CDR2 (germline): MDHEN, SYDVKM. The CDR3 is made up of 14 amino acids. V dropped 4 bases and J dropped 8; count of bases not matched to a gene: 9. Written as DNA, the CDR3 is TGTGCCAGCAGTTACCAGGGGGCGCCGGGGGGCTACACCTTC. Translated: CASSYQGAPGGYTF.

In the case of this clonotype: One end of the junction fails to match germline, which may point to a read error. The CDR3 sequence: CASSLWNSYEQYF. In DNA form, the CDR3 reads TGTGCCAGCAGCTTATGGAACAGCTACGAGCAGTACTTC. The V call is TRBV27, the J call TRBJ2-7; D unclear. The length of the CDR3 is 13 residues. Germline V gene sequence: CDR1 MNHEY, CDR2 SMNVEV (reference sequence).

In its sample, this clonotype was seen many times. The chain combines TRBV7-2 with TRBJ2-3; no reliable D call. The CDR3 runs 14 residues. V lost 1 base, J lost 3 bases, and 8 bases lay in between. Germline CDR1 SGHTA, CDR2 FQGNSA. In DNA, the CDR3 is TGTGCCAGCAGCTTAGGGAGTTTTACAGATACGCAGTATTTT. Amino acids: CASSLGSFTDTQYF.

A remark on this clonotype: This may come from a read error, since a much larger clone is one base off. This chain joins TRBV7-9 and TRBJ2-5; 12 nucleotides align to TRBD2. CDR1 SEHNR and CDR2 FQNEAQ come from the germline V gene (reference sequence). The CDR3 contains 15 residues. CDR3 loop: CASSLSLAGGEAQYF. The CDR3 DNA reads as TGTGCCAGCAGCTTGTCACTAGCGGGAGGAGAGGCCCAGTACTTC.

This clonotype was recorded many times. This chain joins TRBV7-2 and TRBJ2-1, with a weak D call TRBD2 (6 bases). Deletions cut 3 bases from V and 4 bases from J, with 16 bases between. Germline loops: CDR1 SGHTA, CDR2 FQGNSA. The CDR3 consists of 16 residues. In DNA, the CDR3 is TGTGCCAGCAGCTTTGAATCTAGCGTCCGGTACAATGAGCAGTTCTTC. This translates into CASSFESSVRYNEQFF.

V usage is TRBV27 and J usage is TRBJ2-2; no firm D call. This CDR3 is 13 amino acids long. CDR1 is MNHEY and CDR2 is SMNVEV in the germline V gene (reference sequence). V was cut by 8 bases and J by 3 bases, with 10 bases left in between. The CDR3 DNA reads TGTGCCAGCGGCACGGGTTACACCGGGGAGCTGTTTTTT. As protein: CASGTGYTGELFF.

This clonotype appeared many times. V usage is TRBV28 and J usage is TRBJ2-1; weak D call: TRBD2 (5 bases). Germline CDR1 and CDR2: MDHEN and SYDVKM. The V gene lost 6 bases and the J gene lost 0 bases, with 15 bases spanning the gap. The CDR3 consists of 16 residues. The CDR3 DNA sequence: TGTGCCAGCAGCTTCCTGACGGGGAGCTCCTACAATGAGCAGTTCTTC. Its translation is CASSFLTGSSYNEQFF.

The table lists this clonotype with many counts. The chain joins TRBV20-1 to TRBJ2-5; 14 bases align to TRBD2. CDR1 and CDR2 from the germline V gene are DFQATT and SNEGSKA (reference sequence). This CDR3 comprises 15 residues. V gave up 3 bases and J gave up 6 bases; unmatched junction bases: 6. The CDR3: CSARAGTSGSQTQYF. The CDR3 coding sequence is TGCAGTGCTAGGGCTGGGACTAGCGGGAGTCAGACCCAGTACTTC.